The following is a T cell receptor (beta chain) sequence with its context. Participants, about 18 to 90 years old, spanned fewer than 30 US areas. Symptom resolution, clearance, or two negative PCRs marked donors in Cohort 3 as recovered. The data were obtained in a study of blood T cell repertoires in COVID-19. Here immunoSEQ multiplex PCR was the method, and the copy in TCRdb shows in-frame clones only, minus some. The sample shows around 300,000 clones, around 90% of them seen only once. Germline V gene data show CDR1 as SQVTM and CDR2 as ANQGSEA. Losses at the gene ends were 7 bases for V and 4 bases for J; bases not matched to a gene: 14. The CDR3 sequence is 15 residues long.

The TCR comes from a man aged 30-40 years who had recovered from COVID-19. Sequenced input: PBMCs or T cells enriched from blood (not recorded which). This chain uses TRBV29-1 with TRBJ2-5; TRBD2 matches at 8 bases. The CDR3 DNA follows: TGCAGCGGTAGAAAAGCGGGGGCTTGGAGAGAGACCCAGTACTTC. This sequence encodes CSGRKAGAWRETQYF.